These 25 T cell receptor beta chains share one sample of origin, sequenced in a study of molecular identifiers for immune sequencing clone quantification. One entry per CDR3 protein results from TCRdb running MiXCR on the PCR reads. The sample yields tens of thousands of distinct CDR3 sequences, 20% to 30% seen once. Sequenced sample: naive CD8+ T cells from blood, with Jurkat cell RNA spiked in. The subset is: FACS-sorted CD8+CD4-CCR7+CD45RA+ naive T cells. Receptor source: a human donor in good health. Some libraries in this study had Jurkat cell RNA spiked in.

The chain has TRBV7-9 and TRBJ1-1; weak D call: TRBD1 (6 bases). In germline, CDR1 is SEHNR, CDR2 FQNEAQ (reference sequence). CDR3 size: 14 residues. V lost 4 bases, J lost 1 base, and 10 bases lay in between. CDR3 protein: CASSWGRGNTEAFF. Here the CDR3 DNA reads TGTGCCAGCAGCTGGGGCAGGGGGAACACTGAAGCTTTCTTT.

This sequence joins TRBV12-5 and TRBJ2-4; 7 nucleotides align to TRBD1. V lost 2 bases and J lost 11; bases outside the gene matches: 12. The CDR3 runs to 15 residues. Germline CDR1 is LGHNT and CDR2 is FRNRAP. The CDR3 is CASGLSGTERSLQYF. The DNA of the CDR3 is TGTGCTAGTGGTTTGTCCGGGACAGAGAGAAGCCTTCAGTACTTC.

This chain joins TRBV5-6 and TRBJ2-7; 7 nucleotides align to TRBD2. Germline CDR1 SGHDT, CDR2 YYEEEE. This CDR3 region has 13 residues. Germline trimming cut 4 bases from V and 3 bases from J; bases unmatched to any gene: 4. CDR3 residues: CASSRSSGYEQYF. CDR3 DNA sequence: TGTGCCAGCAGCCGGTCTAGCGGCTACGAGCAGTACTTC.

For this clonotype: A junction boundary mismatches the germline segment, possibly from a read error. The chain recombines TRBV6-2 or TRBV6-3 with TRBJ1-1; 7 bases match TRBD1. The CDR3 sequence is 15 residues long. From germline, CDR1 is MNHEY and CDR2 SVGEGT. The CDR3 sequence is CTSSTETGWFTEAFF. CDR3 in DNA: TGTACCAGCAGTACAGAGACAGGGTGGTTCACTGAAGCTTTCTTT.

This clonotype turned up a few times. The CDR3 coding sequence is TGTGCCAGCAGTCCGGACGGAACTAACTATGGCTACACCTTC. This encodes CASSPDGTNYGYTF. This rearrangement joins TRBV6-5 to TRBJ1-2; no firm D call. V was pared by 5 bases and J by 0 bases, with 10 bases between. Germline values: CDR1 MNHEY, CDR2 SVGAGI. The CDR3 is made up of 14 amino acids.

As to this clonotype: A much larger clonotype is one base distant, so this may be a read error. The CDR3 DNA reads as TGTGCCAGCAGGAGTATGCGGGAGGCCTACGAGCAGCACTTC. Amino acids: CASRSMREAYEQHF. The V and J genes are TRBV2 and TRBJ2-7, with TRBD2 matching over 8 bases. This CDR3 comprises 14 residues. CDR1 and CDR2 from the germline V gene are SNHLY and FYNNEI.

This clonotype was detected many times. The chain has TRBV11-2 and TRBJ1-1; D remains unclear. The CDR3 runs to 13 residues. Trimming removed 0 bases at V and 1 base at J, with 3 bases between. Looked up from germline, CDR1 is SGHAT and CDR2 is FQNNGV. CDR3: CASSLEGNTEAFF. The CDR3 bases are TGTGCCAGCAGCTTAGAGGGGAACACTGAAGCTTTCTTT.

This sequence joins TRBV19 and TRBJ2-2, with D maybe TRBD1 (6 bases). The CDR3 sequence is 15 residues long. Germline CDR1 and CDR2: LNHDA and SQIVND (reference sequence). The V end was cut by 4 bases, the J end by 3 bases, with 12 bases between. The CDR3 region has the DNA TGTGCCAGTAGTAAGACAAACAGGGACACCGGGGAGCTGTTTTTT. This codes for CASSKTNRDTGELFF.

This clonotype has more than one count but fewer than ten. This chain links TRBV3-1 with TRBJ2-2, with D unresolved. The CDR3 sequence is 15 residues long. Germline V CDR1 and CDR2: LGHDT, YNNKEL (reference sequence). V dropped 0 bases and J dropped 4 bases, with 9 bases sitting between them. CDR3 DNA sequence: TGTGCCAGCAGCCAAGAGGGTTCGGGCACCGGGGAGCTGTTTTTT. The encoded protein is CASSQEGSGTGELFF.

The genes are TRBV27 and TRBJ2-1; TRBD2 agrees at 10 bases. The CDR3 consists of 16 residues. J was trimmed by 3 bases and V by 4 bases; bases with no gene match: 6. Germline CDR1 is MNHEY and CDR2 is SMNVEV (reference sequence). CDR3 DNA: TGTGCCAGCAGTTCCCTAGCGGGAGAGCGCTACAATGAGCAGTTCTTC. Amino acids: CASSSLAGERYNEQFF.

This clonotype was picked up many times. CDR3 nucleotide sequence: TGCAGCGTTGAATTAGGACAGGGGCGCACCGGGGAGCTGTTTTTT. Translated: CSVELGQGRTGELFF. The rearrangement links TRBV29-1 to TRBJ2-2; 9 bases map to TRBD1. Unmatched junction bases numbered 5, after V lost 2 bases and J lost 4 bases. The germline gives CDR1 SQVTM, CDR2 ANQGSEA. The CDR3 spans 15 residues.

This sequence joins TRBV11-2 and TRBJ2-1; tentatively, D is TRBD2 (5 bases). Deletions cut 1 base from V and 4 bases from J, with 14 bases between. This CDR3 contains 16 residues. Germline CDR1 is SGHAT and CDR2 is FQNNGV. CDR3 sequence: CASSLASFSGYNEQFF. The CDR3 DNA is TGTGCCAGCAGCTTAGCGTCTTTTTCGGGGTACAATGAGCAGTTCTTC.

This clonotype has just a few counts. The chain couples TRBV29-1 to TRBJ2-1; D ambiguous. Germline CDR1 reads SQVTM; CDR2 reads ANQGSEA. The length of the CDR3 is 14 residues. Trimming took off 4 bases at V and 6 bases at J, with 16 bases between the two ends. Here the CDR3 DNA reads TGCAGCGTTGTTCGAATAGAGGTGGTCAATGAGCAGTTCTTC. Encoded protein: CSVVRIEVVNEQFF.

For this clonotype: A junction boundary mismatches the germline segment, possibly from a read error. The rearrangement links TRBV19 to TRBJ2-3; D may be TRBD1 (5 bases). CDR1 and CDR2 from the germline V gene are LNHDA and SQIVND (reference sequence). The CDR3 is made up of 13 amino acids. CDR3 nucleotide sequence: TGTGCCAGTAGTAGACAGAGCACAGATACGCTGTATTTT. This sequence encodes CASSRQSTDTLYF. Full variable domain (remainder filled in from reference TRBV19 and TRBJ2-3): DGGITQSPKYLFRKEGQNVTLSCEQNLNHDAMYWYRQDPGQGLRLIYYSQIVNDFQKGDIAEGYSVSREKKESFPLTVTSAQKNPTAFYLCASSRQSTDTLYFGPGTRLTVL.

This clonotype has ten or more counts. V is TRBV19 and J is TRBJ1-5; possible D gene TRBD1, 5 bases. This CDR3 has 13 amino acids. V gave up 4 bases and J gave up 8 bases, with 12 bases separating them. Per the germline V gene, CDR1 is LNHDA and CDR2 is SQIVND (reference sequence). CDR3 bases: TGTGCCAGTAGTAATGGGGCTTTTGAGCCCCAGCATTTT. It translates to CASSNGAFEPQHF.

The V gene is TRBV13, the J gene TRBJ2-7, with 9 bases that match TRBD1. CDR1 is PRHDT and CDR2 is FYEKMQ in the germline V gene (reference sequence). With 7 bases clipped from V and 3 bases from J, the junction kept 10 bases outside the gene matches. This CDR3 is built from 15 residues. Here the CDR3 reads CASTPGGDRDYEQYF. CDR3 nucleotides: TGTGCCAGCACCCCAGGGGGGGACAGGGACTACGAGCAGTACTTC.

At least ten counts were recorded for this clonotype. The rearrangement links TRBV6-5 to TRBJ2-3; perhaps TRBD2 as D (5 bases). The CDR3 contains 16 residues. V was trimmed by 0 bases and J by 0 bases, leaving 10 bases between them. Germline loops: CDR1 MNHEY, CDR2 SVGAGI. DNA for the CDR3: TGTGCCAGCAGTTACTCGAGGGCCCTGAGCACAGATACGCAGTATTTT. It specifies CASSYSRALSTDTQYF.

The rearrangement uses TRBV5-1 and TRBJ2-7; D is possibly TRBD1 or TRBD2 (5 bases each). This CDR3 contains 13 residues. With 10 bases removed from V and 4 bases from J, the gap between germline ends came to 18 bases. Germline values: CDR1 SGHRS, CDR2 YFSETQ. The CDR3 reads CASRVGEGYEQYF. The CDR3 DNA sequence: TGCGCCTCGAGGGTAGGAGAGGGGTACGAGCAGTACTTC.

This clonotype was seen many times. The chain links TRBV7-2 to TRBJ2-1; 8 bases align to TRBD1. V lost 5 bases to trimming and J lost 0 bases; unmatched junction nucleotides: 3. The CDR3 has 15 amino acids. The germline gives CDR1 SGHTA, CDR2 FQGNSA. CDR3 bases: TGTGCCAGCAGCGGTACAGGGGGCTCCTACAATGAGCAGTTCTTC. This codes for CASSGTGGSYNEQFF.

This clonotype has at least ten counts. This chain uses TRBV5-4 with TRBJ2-3, with D possibly matching TRBD1 (6 bases). The V gene lost 0 bases and the J gene lost 4 bases, with 18 bases spanning the gap. Germline CDR1 is SGHNT and CDR2 is YYREEE (reference sequence). The CDR3 has 17 residues. The CDR3 coding sequence is TGTGCCAGCAGCTTGGTATCAGGGGCCACCTTCGCAGATACGCAGTATTTT. The encoded protein is CASSLVSGATFADTQYF.

This clonotype was observed at least ten times. The chain carries TRBV12-3 or TRBV12-4 and TRBJ1-2, with a weak D call TRBD1 (5 bases). Trimming removed 6 bases from V and 2 bases from J, with 10 bases in between. The CDR3 loop spans 13 amino acids. In DNA form, the CDR3 reads TGTGCCAGCAGCCCGGGACGGAACTATGGCTACACCTTC. This encodes CASSPGRNYGYTF.

Note on this clonotype: A much larger clone differs by one base, so this may be a read error. V usage is TRBV7-2 and J usage is TRBJ2-1; D remains unclear. Trimming took 5 bases from V and 0 from J, leaving 11 bases between them. This CDR3 has 15 residues. Germline CDR1 and CDR2: SGHTA and FQGNSA. The CDR3 sequence: CASSQGPGSYNEQFF. The CDR3 DNA follows: TGTGCCAGCAGCCAAGGCCCCGGCTCCTACAATGAGCAGTTCTTC. The full variable domain, its missing parts supplied by reference TRBV7-2 and TRBJ2-1, is GAGVSQSPSNKVTEKGKDVELRCDPISGHTALYWYRQSLGQGLEFLIYFQGNSAPDKSGLPSDRFSAERTGGSVSTLTIQRTQQEDSAVYLCASSQGPGSYNEQFFGPGTRLTVL.

This clonotype has a count of ten or more. The chain's CDR3 is CASSSIADEAFF. For the CDR3, the DNA is TGCGCCAGCAGCTCCATTGCGGATGAAGCTTTCTTT. This rearrangement joins TRBV5-1 to TRBJ1-1, with no clear D. Germline values: CDR1 SGHRS, CDR2 YFSETQ. Deletions cut 3 bases from V and 7 bases from J, with 10 bases between. This CDR3 is built from 12 residues. Full variable domain (remainder filled in from reference TRBV5-1 and TRBJ1-1): KAGVTQTPRYLIKTRGQQVTLSCSPISGHRSVSWYQQTPGQGLQFLFEYFSETQRNKGNFPGRFSGRQFSNSRSEMNVSTLELGDSALYLCASSSIADEAFFGQGTRLTVV.

On this clonotype itself: A much larger clone lies one base from this, so it may be a read error. The chain employs TRBV6-2 or TRBV6-3 and TRBJ1-5, with D tentatively TRBD1 (6 bases). This CDR3 is built from 15 residues. The germline V gene has CDR1 MNHEY and CDR2 SVGEGT. Trimming left V 5 bases short and J 4 bases short, with 15 bases between. DNA of the CDR3: TGTGCCAGCAGTCTGGCCGGGACAAAAAATCAGCCCCAGCATTTT. Amino acid sequence: CASSLAGTKNQPQHF.

This clonotype was detected a few times. The V gene is TRBV24-1, the J gene TRBJ2-1; D is uncertain. Trimming cost V 1 base and J 5 bases, with 5 bases left between them. Germline V gene lookup returns CDR1 KGHDR and CDR2 SFDVKD. This CDR3 is 13 amino acids long. The CDR3 DNA is TGTGCCACCAGTGATTTCAACGACAATGAGCAGTTCTTC. Protein product: CATSDFNDNEQFF.